Shown below are 17 T cell receptor beta chains from a single sample sequenced in a study of cytotoxic CD8 clonotypes in ibrutinib-treated CLL. The repertoire was sequenced with immunoSEQ multiplex PCR; TCRdb's copy has only in-frame clones and lacks some. The sample records more than 200,000 clones, roughly 70% being singletons. This specimen was PBMCs, taken after 24 months of ibrutinib treatment. The receptors stem from a human donor with chronic lymphocytic leukemia.

The chain couples TRBV7-2 to TRBJ2-7; no clear D. The CDR3 contains 13 residues. Per germline, CDR1 SGHTA and CDR2 FQGNSA. Trimming removed 3 bases at V and 0 bases at J, with 6 bases between. For the CDR3, the DNA is TGTGCCAGCAGCTTCGACGGCTCCTACGAGCAGTACTTC. Protein product: CASSFDGSYEQYF.

This clone was seen a handful of times. The V and J genes are TRBV20-1 and TRBJ1-1, with D uncertain. The length of the CDR3 is 11 residues. Germline lookup yields CDR1 DFQATT and CDR2 SNEGSKA (reference sequence). The V gene lost 6 bases and the J gene lost 8 bases, with 13 bases spanning the gap. This CDR3 reads CSAPTEGEAFF. DNA for the CDR3: TGCAGTGCCCCAACTGAGGGCGAAGCTTTCTTT.

This clone appeared a few times. V is TRBV27 and J is TRBJ2-2; D is unresolved. Germline CDR1 reads MNHEY; CDR2 reads SMNVEV (reference sequence). This CDR3 has 14 residues. V lost 3 bases and J 4 bases, leaving 9 bases between the germline ends. CDR3 nucleotides: TGTGCCAGCAGTTTGCACAGATCCACCGGGGAGCTGTTTTTT. Translating gives CASSLHRSTGELFF.

This chain joins TRBV9 and TRBJ2-7, with D unresolved. Germline V gene lookup returns CDR1 SGDLS and CDR2 YYNGEE. CDR3 size: 15 residues. V lost 4 bases to trimming and J lost 7 bases, with 21 bases between them. CDR3 bases: TGTGCCAGCAGCCAAGGTGGGCAGGTGGGGTCGGAGCAGTACTTC. Translating gives CASSQGGQVGSEQYF.

This clone has a handful of counts. The chain uses TRBV25-1 and TRBJ2-7; D unresolved. The CDR3 spans 11 residues. Per germline, CDR1 MGHDK and CDR2 SYGVNS. V gave up 3 bases and J gave up 3 bases, with 3 bases separating them. CDR3 nucleotide sequence: TGTGCCAGCAGTGATGGCTACGAGCAGTACTTC. It yields the protein CASSDGYEQYF.

The chain has TRBV11-3 and TRBJ2-3; 9 bases agree with TRBD1. The V gene's germline CDR1 is SGHNT and CDR2 YENEEA. The CDR3 sequence is 17 residues long. Germline trimming cut 1 base from V and 0 bases from J; bases unmatched to any gene: 5. CDR3 protein: CASSLAYGTGSTDTQYF. The DNA for the CDR3 is TGTGCCAGCAGCTTAGCATACGGGACAGGGAGCACAGATACGCAGTATTTT.

The J gene is TRBJ2-3, the V gene TRBV4-3; D is uncertain. The V end was cut by 1 base, the J end by 2 bases, with 10 bases between. The CDR3 is 15 residues long. Germline V gene lookup returns CDR1 LGHNA and CDR2 YSLEER. CDR3 sequence: CASSQGGASTDTQYF. The CDR3 coding sequence is TGCGCCAGCAGCCAAGGCGGCGCCTCCACAGATACGCAGTATTTT.

V gene TRBV28 combines with J gene TRBJ2-3; 9 bases line up with TRBD2. CDR3 size: 16 residues. In germline, CDR1 is MDHEN, CDR2 SYDVKM. The ends lost 3 bases at V and 4 bases at J; junction bases unmatched: 8. The CDR3 sequence: CASSFLREGRADTQYF. The CDR3 DNA follows: TGTGCCAGCAGTTTTTTGCGGGAGGGCCGCGCAGATACGCAGTATTTT.

This chain links TRBV28 with TRBJ2-7; D might be TRBD1 (5 bases). V lost 6 bases, J lost 2 bases, and 11 bases lay in between. From germline, CDR1 is MDHEN and CDR2 SYDVKM. The length of the CDR3 is 13 residues. CDR3 sequence: CASRVTVTYEQYF. In nucleotides, the CDR3 is TGTGCCAGCAGAGTGACAGTAACCTACGAGCAGTACTTC.

The chain joins TRBV28 to TRBJ2-5, with D possibly matching TRBD1 (6 bases). This CDR3 comprises 14 residues. V was clipped by 4 bases and J by 4 bases, with 13 bases between them. CDR1 is MDHEN and CDR2 is SYDVKM in the germline V gene. This CDR3 reads CASSWTVNTETQYF. Written as DNA, the CDR3 is TGTGCCAGCAGTTGGACAGTGAATACAGAGACCCAGTACTTC.

The genes are TRBV25-1 and TRBJ1-1, with D unresolved. Trimming stripped 3 bases from V and 5 bases from J, with 16 bases between. This CDR3 region has 15 residues. CDR1 MGHDK and CDR2 SYGVNS come from the germline V gene. The CDR3 region is CASSDDAGVGTEAFF. In nucleotides, the CDR3 is TGTGCCAGCAGTGATGACGCGGGCGTCGGGACTGAAGCTTTCTTT.

The rearrangement uses TRBV6-5 and TRBJ2-2, with D possibly TRBD1 on 5 matching bases. The CDR3 extends over 16 amino acids. CDR1 is MNHEY and CDR2 is SVGAGI in the germline V gene. Between the trimmed V and J ends, which lost 0 bases and 0 bases, there was a span of 8 bases. The CDR3 region has the DNA TGTGCCAGCAGTTACTCGTACAGGACGAACACCGGGGAGCTGTTTTTT. Its protein product is CASSYSYRTNTGELFF.

The chain employs TRBV28 and TRBJ1-2; 7 bases match TRBD1. The CDR3 contains 15 residues. In germline, CDR1 is MDHEN, CDR2 SYDVKM. V shed 10 bases and J 0 bases; nucleotides not matched to a gene: 11. CDR3 bases: TGTGCCATCGAGTCCGGGACAGCAACTAACTATGGCTACACCTTC. Protein product: CAIESGTATNYGYTF.

The V and J genes are TRBV5-1 and TRBJ2-6, with 7 bases identical to TRBD1. The CDR3 totals 15 residues. V lost 2 bases and J lost 2; bases outside the gene matches: 1. Germline V gene sequence: CDR1 SGHRS, CDR2 YFSETQ. CDR3 sequence reads: CASSFDRAGANVLTF. The CDR3 bases are TGCGCCAGCAGCTTCGACAGGGCTGGGGCCAACGTCCTGACTTTC.

This clone appeared a few times. The rearrangement uses TRBV6-5 and TRBJ2-3, with TRBD2 matching 8 bases. CDR3 length equals 16 residues. The V and J ends lost 1 base and 5 bases, in that order; junction bases with no gene match: 8. In germline, CDR1 is MNHEY, CDR2 SVGAGI. CDR3 region: CASSYFPAGEGDTQYF. For the CDR3, the DNA is TGTGCCAGCAGTTACTTCCCAGCGGGAGAAGGAGATACGCAGTATTTT.

The genes are TRBV19 and TRBJ2-3, with TRBD1 identical over 7 bases. The trim removed 4 bases at V and 3 bases at J, leaving 7 bases unmatched. This CDR3 spans 15 amino acids. Germline V gives CDR1 LNHDA, CDR2 SQIVND (reference sequence). This CDR3 reads CASSSDRVTTDTQYF. The CDR3 DNA reads as TGTGCCAGTAGTAGCGACAGGGTTACAACAGATACGCAGTATTTT.

The count of this clone is one. V usage is TRBV4-1 and J usage is TRBJ2-7; tentative D call: TRBD1 (7 bases). Trimming took off 4 bases at V and 4 bases at J, with 14 bases between the two ends. Germline CDR1 MGHRA, CDR2 YSYEKL. This CDR3 region has 14 residues. The DNA of the CDR3 is TGCGCCAGCAGCCCAGGGGGGTTCAGGTACGAGCAGTACTTC. Its protein product is CASSPGGFRYEQYF.